A single sample is the source of the 27 T cell receptor beta chains below, sequenced in a study of lymphopenia after photon versus proton radiotherapy. Sequencing was performed with immunoSEQ multiplex PCR; in TCRdb, only in-frame clones are kept and a portion is missing. The sample shows tens of thousands of clones, roughly 89% of them seen only once. Source: peripheral blood, taken from a patient treated with proton-based radiotherapy. Receptor source: an elderly man with esophageal cancer.

The V gene is TRBV7-6, the J gene TRBJ2-5; 10 positions agree with TRBD2. J gave up 6 bases and V 2 bases, and 6 bases lay outside the gene matches. CDR1 and CDR2 from the germline V gene are SGHVS and FNYEAQ. The CDR3 consists of 15 residues. CDR3 nucleotides: TGTGCCAGCAGCTTATCGAGCGGGGGGGCCAAGACCCAGTACTTC. This translates into CASSLSSGGAKTQYF.

This chain uses TRBV6-1 with TRBJ2-7; D is unresolved. V shed 5 bases and J shed 2 bases, with 13 bases lying between them. This CDR3 has 14 residues. Germline-derived CDR1 and CDR2 are MNHNS and SASEGT. CDR3 region: CASSTSRITYEQYF. CDR3 DNA: TGTGCCAGCAGTACCTCACGAATAACCTACGAGCAGTACTTC.

The CDR3 loop reads CASSLGATNEKLFF. The CDR3, as DNA: TGCGCCAGCAGCTTAGGAGCAACTAATGAAAAACTGTTTTTT. This sequence joins TRBV5-1 and TRBJ1-4; D remains unclear. The V gene lost 2 bases and the J gene lost 0 bases, with 5 bases spanning the gap. This CDR3 contains 14 residues. Per the germline V gene, CDR1 is SGHRS and CDR2 is YFSETQ.

This sequence joins TRBV18 and TRBJ1-2; D gene uncertain. V lost 0 bases to trimming and J lost 4 bases, with 15 bases between them. Per the germline V gene, CDR1 is KGHSH and CDR2 is LQKENI. This CDR3 spans 16 amino acids. The CDR3 nucleotides are TGTGCCAGCTCACCACCGGTAGCTCCCCTGGGCTATGGCTACACCTTC. The encoded protein is CASSPPVAPLGYGYTF.

This clone was picked up a small number of times. This chain connects TRBV19 to TRBJ2-7; 7 bases are a match to TRBD2. CDR3 length equals 15 residues. The trim removed 5 bases at V and 2 bases at J, leaving 9 bases unmatched. The V gene's germline CDR1 is LNHDA and CDR2 SQIVND (reference sequence). CDR3 nucleotide sequence: TGTGCCAGTAGTCCTCGGGCTAGCGGCGCCTACGAGCAGTACTTC. The encoded protein is CASSPRASGAYEQYF.

V is TRBV5-1 and J is TRBJ2-5; a weak D match, TRBD1 (6 bases). With the DNA end fitting TRBJ2-7 better, the J assignment may be wrong. CDR3 length equals 16 residues. Germline CDR1 and CDR2: SGHRS and YFSETQ. Here the CDR3 reads CASSRVGTRSSYEQYF. The CDR3 nucleotides read TGCGCCAGCAGTAGGGTGGGGACACGGAGCTCCTACGAGCAGTACTTC.

This chain connects TRBV7-2 to TRBJ2-5; the D gene could be TRBD1 or TRBD2 (5 bases each). The V end lost 4 bases, the J end lost 2 bases, and 14 bases lay between the germline ends. CDR3 length: 15 residues. Germline CDR1 reads SGHTA; CDR2 reads FQGNSA. CDR3 nucleotide sequence: TGTGCCAGCAGCTCGCTCTGGGGGAATCAAGAGACCCAGTACTTC. It yields the protein CASSSLWGNQETQYF.

The chain recombines TRBV5-5 with TRBJ2-5, with a weak D call TRBD1 (6 bases). Matching the DNA end better, TRBJ2-7 makes the J call doubtful. The CDR3 totals 14 residues. Germline assignment: CDR1 SGHKS and CDR2 YYEKEE (reference sequence). For the CDR3, the DNA is TGTGCCAGCAGCTTGGAGGGACAAACCGACGAGCAGTACTTC. As protein: CASSLEGQTDEQYF.

This clone was observed a single time. V and J are TRBV7-2 and TRBJ2-5; 13 bases fit TRBD2. J gave up 4 bases and V 5 bases, and 4 bases lay outside the gene matches. This CDR3 spans 15 amino acids. From germline, CDR1 is SGHTA and CDR2 FQGNSA. CDR3 region: CASSVGLAGTETQYF. The CDR3 region has the DNA TGTGCCAGCAGCGTGGGACTAGCGGGGACAGAGACCCAGTACTTC.

The chain links TRBV20-1 to TRBJ1-4, with D possibly being TRBD1 (5 bases). Germline CDR1 reads DFQATT; CDR2 reads SNEGSKA (reference sequence). With 5 bases removed from V and 11 bases from J, the gap between germline ends came to 12 bases. The CDR3 has 11 amino acids. The CDR3 loop reads CSAGRAGKLFF. Here the CDR3 DNA reads TGCAGTGCTGGCAGGGCAGGGAAACTGTTTTTT.

The V call is TRBV19, the J call TRBJ2-5; 10 bases agree with TRBD2. This CDR3 spans 15 amino acids. Per germline, CDR1 LNHDA and CDR2 SQIVND (reference sequence). V was clipped by 7 bases and J by 5 bases; unmatched bases: 10. CDR3 protein: CASNPSGGARETQYF. As DNA, the CDR3 is TGTGCCAGTAACCCGAGCGGGGGGGCTCGGGAGACCCAGTACTTC.

The chain links TRBV14 to TRBJ2-2, with D maybe TRBD1 (5 bases). CDR3 length: 15 residues. CDR1 SGHDN and CDR2 FVKESK come from the germline V gene. V lost 4 bases to trimming and J lost 7 bases, with 16 bases between them. The CDR3 protein is CASSPQQGLFGELFF. The CDR3, as DNA: TGTGCCAGCAGCCCCCAGCAGGGATTATTCGGGGAGCTGTTTTTT.

This clone was counted a single time. The J gene is TRBJ1-1, the V gene TRBV7-9, with D maybe TRBD1 (6 bases). V was trimmed by 3 bases and J by 5 bases, leaving 13 bases between them. The CDR3 is made up of 14 amino acids. Looked up from germline, CDR1 is SEHNR and CDR2 is FQNEAQ (reference sequence). DNA of the CDR3: TGTGCCAGCAGCTTGGTTGGCAGGGGTACTGAAGCTTTCTTT. Its translation is CASSLVGRGTEAFF.

The chain employs TRBV5-4 and TRBJ2-7; 9 nucleotides line up with TRBD2. Germline values: CDR1 SGHNT, CDR2 YYREEE (reference sequence). The J segment lost 3 bases and the V segment lost 6 bases, leaving 7 bases of the junction unmatched. The CDR3 runs to 14 residues. CDR3 nucleotides: TGTGCCAGCACCATAGCGGGGGACCACTACGAGCAGTACTTC. Protein sequence: CASTIAGDHYEQYF.

The chain links TRBV7-2 to TRBJ1-1, with TRBD1 as a possible D gene (5 bases). CDR1 and CDR2 (germline): SGHTA, FQGNSA. This CDR3 is 13 amino acids long. V shed 1 base and J shed 6 bases, with 9 bases lying between them. CDR3 sequence reads: CASSLGQLSEAFF. CDR3 coding DNA: TGTGCCAGCAGCTTAGGACAGCTCTCTGAAGCTTTCTTT.

In its sample, this clone was seen a few times. The rearrangement joins TRBV19 to TRBJ1-5; TRBD1 might be the D (6 bases). V dropped 5 bases and J dropped 7 bases, with 9 bases sitting between them. In germline, CDR1 is LNHDA, CDR2 SQIVND (reference sequence). The CDR3 runs 12 residues. CDR3 loop: CASSFQGQPQHF. CDR3 DNA: TGTGCCAGTAGTTTTCAGGGGCAGCCCCAGCATTTT.

In its sample, this clone was seen once. This chain connects TRBV2 to TRBJ1-4; D is uncertain. Germline CDR1 is SNHLY and CDR2 is FYNNEI. Trimming shortened V by 3 bases and J by 6 bases, and 11 bases separated the two germline ends. The CDR3 is 14 amino acids. CDR3 region: CASSDRGYDEKLFF. The DNA of the CDR3 is TGTGCCAGCAGTGATCGAGGGTATGATGAAAAACTGTTTTTT.

The rearrangement joins TRBV7-2 to TRBJ2-5; TRBD1 matches at 9 bases. The DNA matches TRBJ2-7 better at its end, which makes the J call doubtful. The CDR3 covers 14 residues. Per germline, CDR1 SGHTA and CDR2 FQGNSA. CDR3 sequence: CASSPGTGTYEQYF. The CDR3 nucleotides read TGTGCCAGCAGCCCCGGGACAGGGACTTACGAGCAGTACTTC.

This rearrangement joins TRBV6-5 to TRBJ2-3; TRBD1 matches 8 bases. Germline values: CDR1 MNHEY, CDR2 SVGAGI. V shed 6 bases, J shed 4 bases, and the junction held 6 bases outside the gene matches. This CDR3 is built from 14 residues. CDR3: CASSPGGVADTQYF. The CDR3 nucleotides read TGTGCCAGCAGCCCAGGGGGCGTAGCAGATACGCAGTATTTT.

The CDR3 DNA sequence: TGTGCCAGCAGCTTAGCGGGAGTCCACACAGATACGCAGTATTTT. This codes for CASSLAGVHTDTQYF. V is TRBV11-2 and J is TRBJ2-3, with D possibly matching TRBD2 (6 bases). This CDR3 has 15 residues. Trimming removed 1 base at V and 2 bases at J, with 10 bases between. Germline CDR1 and CDR2: SGHAT and FQNNGV.

This chain connects TRBV7-8 to TRBJ2-3; 11 bases are shared with TRBD2. J lost 5 bases, V lost 5 bases, and 9 bases had no gene match. This CDR3 has 16 residues. CDR1 is SGHVS and CDR2 is FQNEAQ in the germline V gene. The CDR3, as DNA: TGTGCCAGCAGCCCGGTTAGCGGGAGGGCCAAAGATACGCAGTATTTT. This encodes CASSPVSGRAKDTQYF.

The rearrangement uses TRBV29-1 and TRBJ2-5; no definite D call. With the DNA end fitting TRBJ2-7 better, the J assignment may be wrong. The length of the CDR3 is 13 residues. Germline V gene sequence: CDR1 SQVTM, CDR2 ANQGSEA. The CDR3 spells CSVARPGNGEQYF. CDR3 nucleotides: TGCAGCGTTGCCCGCCCAGGCAACGGCGAGCAGTACTTC.

The chain employs TRBV6-1 and TRBJ1-6; TRBD1 is a possible D gene (5 bases). Trimming pared 2 bases from V and 7 bases from J, leaving 9 bases between. Germline V gene lookup returns CDR1 MNHNS and CDR2 SASEGT. The CDR3 sequence is 14 residues long. The CDR3 sequence: CASSERGLNSPLHF. The CDR3 DNA is TGTGCCAGCAGTGAAAGGGGTTTAAATTCACCCCTCCACTTT.

The rearrangement joins TRBV11-2 to TRBJ2-7; D is ambiguous. Trimming shortened V by 3 bases and J by 2 bases, and 11 bases separated the two germline ends. The CDR3 totals 14 residues. Germline values: CDR1 SGHAT, CDR2 FQNNGV. CDR3 sequence reads: CASSFFDDPYEQYF. The CDR3 DNA reads as TGTGCCAGCAGCTTCTTCGATGATCCCTACGAGCAGTACTTC.

V gene TRBV7-8 combines with J gene TRBJ2-1; 13 bases fit TRBD2. The V and J ends lost 2 bases and 7 bases, in that order; junction bases with no gene match: 5. The CDR3 loop spans 16 amino acids. Germline V gene data show CDR1 as SGHVS and CDR2 as FQNEAQ. The chain's CDR3 is CASSLWRLAGGNEQFF. In DNA, the CDR3 is TGTGCCAGCAGCTTATGGCGACTAGCGGGAGGTAATGAGCAGTTCTTC.

V usage is TRBV7-9 and J usage is TRBJ2-3; 8 nucleotides align to TRBD1. CDR1 is SEHNR, CDR2 FQNEAQ, per germline (reference sequence). The CDR3 extends over 17 amino acids. The trim removed 5 bases at V and 0 bases at J, leaving 10 bases unmatched. CDR3 loop: CASSNTLGQASTDTQYF. Written as DNA, the CDR3 is TGTGCCAGCAGCAATACCCTGGGACAGGCGAGCACAGATACGCAGTATTTT.

This clone was counted a few times. V and J are TRBV10-1 and TRBJ1-2, with D tentatively TRBD1 (5 bases). Per the germline V gene, CDR1 is WNHNN and CDR2 is SYGVQD (reference sequence). There are 15 residues in the CDR3. Trimming took off 4 bases at V and 2 bases at J, with 14 bases between the two ends. This CDR3 reads CASSGGQGLNYGYTF. CDR3 in DNA: TGCGCCAGCAGTGGTGGGCAGGGCCTAAACTATGGCTACACCTTC.